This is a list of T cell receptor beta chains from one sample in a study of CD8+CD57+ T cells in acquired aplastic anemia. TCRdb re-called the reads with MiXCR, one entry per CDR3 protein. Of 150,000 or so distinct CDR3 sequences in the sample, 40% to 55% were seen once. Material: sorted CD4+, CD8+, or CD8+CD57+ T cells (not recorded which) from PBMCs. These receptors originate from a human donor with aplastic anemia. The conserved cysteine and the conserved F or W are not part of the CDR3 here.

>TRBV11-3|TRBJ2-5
ASSLGVGLTRGETQY
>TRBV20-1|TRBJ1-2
SARSMQQGKTSYGYT
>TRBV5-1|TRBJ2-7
ASSKTTGESYEQY
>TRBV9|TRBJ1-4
ASSPRMGTNEKLF
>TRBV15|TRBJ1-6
ATSRDRGEVNSPLH
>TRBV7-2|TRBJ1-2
ASSSGQVWGYT
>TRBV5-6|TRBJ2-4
ASSPGTSELAKNIQY
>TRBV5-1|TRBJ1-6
ASSLSADNSPLH
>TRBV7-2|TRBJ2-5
ASSLRTDSQETQY
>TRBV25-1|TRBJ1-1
ASSRTSTVNTEAF
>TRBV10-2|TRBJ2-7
ASMRTIGYEQY
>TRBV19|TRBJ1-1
ASSMRQPDEAF
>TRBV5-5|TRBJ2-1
ASSLETGTSGINEQF
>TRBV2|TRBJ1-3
ASSQEIAGSGNTIY
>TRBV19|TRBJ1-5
ASLQRAGADQPQH
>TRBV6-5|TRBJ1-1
ASSYGRQNTEAF